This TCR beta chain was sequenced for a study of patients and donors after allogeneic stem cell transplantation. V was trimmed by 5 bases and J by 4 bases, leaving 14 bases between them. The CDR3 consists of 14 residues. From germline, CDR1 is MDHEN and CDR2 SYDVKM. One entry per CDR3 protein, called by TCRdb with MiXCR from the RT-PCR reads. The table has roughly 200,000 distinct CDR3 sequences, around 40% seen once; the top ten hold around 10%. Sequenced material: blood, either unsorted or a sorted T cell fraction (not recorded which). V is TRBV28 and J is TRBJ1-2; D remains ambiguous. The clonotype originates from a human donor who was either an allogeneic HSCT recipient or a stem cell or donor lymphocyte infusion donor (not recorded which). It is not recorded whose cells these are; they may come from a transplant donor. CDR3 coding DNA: TGTGCCAGCAGTCCGGTCGGTGGAGCCTATGGCTACACCTTC. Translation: CASSPVGGAYGYTF.